This T cell receptor beta chain stems from a study of cytomegalovirus exposure and HLA in healthy donors (dated by TCRdb to 2016 to 2017). With respect to the entire study: According to an earlier analysis of a few hundred of the donors, about 180 million T cells yielded 90 million to 130 million unique TCR beta sequences and roughly 280 Gb of sequence data. High-throughput TCR immunosequencing, statistical association of individual TCRs with disease status, and machine learning were combined to predict cytomegalovirus infection status. Donor age, sex, ethnicity and CMV serostatus were compiled alongside the repertoire data. All discovery cohort repertoires had been generated using a single sequencing platform. Typing coverage differed by locus: A, B, C, DRB1 and DQB1 were typed in roughly 620-630 donors, DQA1 in about 550, DPA1 in 600 to 610, and DPB1 in roughly 470. The study aimed to test whether cataloging public T cell receptors could reveal signatures of past pathogen exposure. Roughly 300 gigabases of sequencing data and tens of millions of unique TCR sequences were included in an early release covering 500 to 750 HLA-typed donors. To study patterns of TCR occurrence, a later analysis re-analyzed previously published TCR beta repertoires from 666 donors and added high-resolution HLA genotyping. Several DR-DQ haplotypes were treated as single units for association and clustering because of strong linkage in the cohort. Among about 370 genotyped donors of the cohort, an average of roughly 230,000 unique TCR beta nucleotide sequences was sequenced per donor, of which 15% to 20% were non-productive. A later genetic analysis used genome-wide SNP genotypes for about 55% of the 666 donors, treating that subset as a discovery cohort. In addition to the first cohort of around 670 subjects, a separate validation cohort of approximately 130 different subjects was used. An earlier analysis of 587 of the donors used high-throughput TCR beta sequencing to judge whether each TCR beta V gene segment behaved as functional or pseudogenic. Among the roughly 400 genotyped donors, approximately 82% belonged to the genetic ancestry cluster associated with self-reported Caucasian donors. Using immunosequencing, the study profiled T cell repertoires from 666 subjects and related those repertoires to cytomegalovirus serostatus. In the later analysis, no new phenotypic data were used to find candidate immune exposures; instead, reliance was placed on TCR beta sequences and their occurrence across donors. Class I and class II HLA loci were covered by the typing at four-digit resolution. Study-wide findings and limitations: Only TCR beta chains were sequenced in this cohort, and the absence of alpha or paired-chain data limited detectable features. In an earlier analysis of fewer than 750 of the donors, most TCR beta V segments were observed in productive rearrangements about 87% or about 30% of the time, broadly matching IMGT annotations. Presence/absence analyses assumed roughly uniform sequencing depth across donors, an assumption that may not hold. Correlated functional status among segregating V segments might reflect linkage disequilibrium, but an unknown experimental factor could not be ruled out. Specific HLA alleles were associated with 16,951 TCR beta sequences at a false discovery rate of 0.05 in a later analysis. The sequencing pipeline was judged likely to have produced a cluster of highly shared sequence variants as a technical artifact. The authors suggested that the approach could potentially be generalized to other disease states and immunological phenotypes. A few of the identified cytomegalovirus-associated TCR beta chains were confirmed in vitro to be specific for cytomegalovirus antigens. In a later analysis, TCR association rates were found to vary across HLA loci, with the most associated TCRs seen for DRB1 alleles and the fewest for HLA-C alleles. A further reported finding was that TCR beta sequences accurately predicted the HLA-A and HLA-B alleles for most subjects in the first cohort. Most TCR sequences were seen in very few donors, while some public TCRs were found in many individuals. Strong co-occurrence of HLA alleles, especially DR and DQ, made assigning TCR associations to individual alleles difficult. Because the 87-base-pair reads could not distinguish some IMGT-functional V segments, including TRBV6-2 and TRBV6-3, those segments were excluded. The classifier was reported to diagnose cytomegalovirus status with high specificity and sensitivity in both the original cohort and the validation cohort. In a later analysis, most CMV-associated TCR beta chains were found to appear HLA-restricted, with HLA associations seemingly driven largely by CMV exposure. In the study, 150 to 200 TCR beta chains were listed as associated with cytomegalovirus. HLA typing was unavailable for some donors at each locus, so association tests used only the typed subset. CMV serostatus was the only immune exposure information available for the cohort. According to a later genetic analysis, donors in an Asian-associated ancestry cluster had fewer N-insertions in productive TCRs than the roughly 670-donor mean. Because counts were too low, about 17 rarely observed V segments, including chromosome 9 orphons, were excluded from the earlier analysis of 587 of the donors. A later analysis reported that several top co-occurrence clusters appeared linked to parvovirus B19, influenza, CMV and Epstein-Barr virus. An association between a missense DCLRE1C variant and V-gene and J-gene trimming of TCR beta chains was found in a later genetic analysis and replicated in an independent cohort. In a later analysis, HLA-associated TCR beta chains showed more clonal expansion and lower generation probabilities than non-associated chains that were equally common.

The receptor library was made with the immunoSEQ multiplex PCR assay. A mixture of 60 forward primers for TCR Vbeta segments and 13 reverse primers for TCR Jbeta segments was used in the multiplex PCR. Amplification of the CDR3 region of rearranged TCR beta genes was performed with a multiplex PCR assay on genomic DNA. The amplified TCR beta libraries were sequenced on the Illumina HiSeq System as 87-base-pair reads. The original methods were these. In a later analysis, roughly 80 million unique TCR beta chains were counted across the roughly 610 repertoires, and roughly 9.9 million of these chains were shared by at least two donors. A nearest-neighbor algorithm error-corrected the raw reads and collapsed the reads into unique sequences, merging closely related sequences to remove PCR and sequencing errors. To assign V, D and J gene segments, CDR3 sequences were aligned to IMGT reference sequences. For a sequence to be retained, a match of at least six nucleotides to both a V gene segment and a J gene segment was required. Rearrangements were classified as productive when the CDR3 lacked stop codons and remained in frame with V and J, and all other rearrangements were classified as non-productive. Following IMGT convention, CDR3 was defined as the stretch from the second conserved V-encoded cysteine up to the conserved J-encoded phenylalanine. In an earlier analysis of around 640 of the donors, sequences lacking an unambiguous match to a single V gene segment were excluded. In an earlier analysis of almost 600 of the donors, a V segment was called functional when productive rearrangements were above 56.7%, and segregating when the standard deviation between donors exceeded 5%. A statistical classification framework was developed to diagnose cytomegalovirus status using the catalog of TCR beta chain sequences. A later analysis assigned V and J genes by comparing TCR nucleotide sequences with IMGT/GENE-DB human TR gene sequences. Using the TCRdist pipeline, a later analysis assigned CDR3 sequences along with most-parsimonious VDJ recombination scenarios. In a later analysis, every TCR beta chain was defined by the combination of its CDR3 amino acid sequence and its V-gene family, and reads without a unique V-gene family were dropped. A later analysis removed several hundred highly shared, low-generation-probability nucleotide sequences to deal with suspected cross-contamination and a sequencing artifact. In a later analysis, a clonal expansion index for each public chain was calculated from normalized within-repertoire ranks of inferred template counts. Generation probabilities in a later analysis came from a VDJ recombination model fitted to out-of-frame rearrangements, and those results were checked against IGoR. Hypergeometric tests were used in a later analysis to score TCR-TCR, TCR-HLA and TCR-CMV co-occurrence, with a repertoire-size bias correction applied to the TCR pairs. In a later analysis, false discovery rates were estimated by permuting HLA or CMV assignments 20 times. A later analysis grouped co-occurring TCRs with DBSCAN, adding TCRdist sequence similarity when clustering within HLA-allele-positive subsets. Co-occurrence clustering excluded repertoires with fewer than 30,000 or more than 120,000 public chains, plus five with anomalous nucleotide sharing. The immuneACCESS repertoire file appears here via TCRdb, limited to in-frame rearrangements. These files lack a portion of the clones; in checked studies, under half of the deficit traces to unresolved V genes, and the cause of the others is not known. The V and J calls and clone size were taken over from that table, and D and trimming were inferred from the DNA. The sample records about 64,000 clones, around 72% of which are singletons. The ten largest clones capture 11% to 15% of the sample.

A note on this clone: Its antigen has not been determined. Base-call qualities are not available, and no considerably larger clone is one nucleotide away.

Cut back by 2 bases and 2 bases, the V and J ends lie 8 bases apart. Reading from cysteine to phenylalanine, the CDR3 counts 14 amino acids. The DNA shown is the 42-base CDR3, in frame from base 1. CDR1 SNHLY and CDR2 FYNNEI were looked up in the germline V gene. In total, fewer than 750 healthy bone marrow donors made up the cohort. At the time of sampling, all cohort members were nominally healthy, though unrecorded immune exposures were likely present. The donor was CMV seropositive and belonged to the group of 250 to 300 seropositive cohort members. A peripheral blood sample was provided by each donor, and peripheral blood mononuclear cells were used for TCR beta sequencing. Genomic DNA extraction from the blood cell samples was performed with the Qiagen DNeasy Blood Extraction Kit.

The chain is assembled from TRBV2 and TRBJ2-3; a weak D assignment points to TRBD2 (5 bases agree). Sequencing used PBMCs. The TCR comes from a male donor in good health and CMV-seropositive. The nucleotide sequence is TGTGCCAGCAGTGAACTTAGCGCCACAGATACGCAGTATTTT. It codes for CASSELSATDTQYF.